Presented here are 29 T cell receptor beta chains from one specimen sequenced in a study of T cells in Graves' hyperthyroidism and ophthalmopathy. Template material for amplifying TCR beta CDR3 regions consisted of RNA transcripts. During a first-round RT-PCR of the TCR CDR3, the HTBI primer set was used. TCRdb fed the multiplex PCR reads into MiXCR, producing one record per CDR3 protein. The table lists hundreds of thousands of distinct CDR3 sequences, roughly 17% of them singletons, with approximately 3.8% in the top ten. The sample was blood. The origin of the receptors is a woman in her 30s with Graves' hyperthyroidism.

CDR3 nucleotide sequence: TGTGCCAGCAGTTTATCGGCGGGAGTCTACAATGAGCAGTTCTTC. It codes for CASSLSAGVYNEQFF. This chain uses TRBV28 with TRBJ2-1, with TRBD2 matching over 7 bases. Germline V gives CDR1 MDHEN, CDR2 SYDVKM. The CDR3 is 15 amino acids. J lost 3 bases, V lost 1 base, and 3 bases had no gene match.

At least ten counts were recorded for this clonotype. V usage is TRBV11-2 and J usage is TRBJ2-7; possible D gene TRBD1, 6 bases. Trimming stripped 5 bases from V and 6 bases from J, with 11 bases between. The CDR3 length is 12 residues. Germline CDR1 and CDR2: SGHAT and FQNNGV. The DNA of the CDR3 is TGTGCCAGCAGCAACACAGGGCTCGAGCAGTACTTC. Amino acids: CASSNTGLEQYF.

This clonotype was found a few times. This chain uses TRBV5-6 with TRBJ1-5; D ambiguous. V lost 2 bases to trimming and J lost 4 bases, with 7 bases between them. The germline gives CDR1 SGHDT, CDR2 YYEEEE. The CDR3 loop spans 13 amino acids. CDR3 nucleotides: TGTGCCAGCAGCTTAACCCCGAATCAGCCCCAGCATTTT. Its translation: CASSLTPNQPQHF.

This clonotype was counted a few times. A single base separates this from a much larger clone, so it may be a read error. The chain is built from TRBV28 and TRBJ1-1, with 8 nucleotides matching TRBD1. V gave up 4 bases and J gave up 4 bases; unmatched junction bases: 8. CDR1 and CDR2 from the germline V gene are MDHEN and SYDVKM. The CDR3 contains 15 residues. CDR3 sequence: CASSYQGAGSTEAFF. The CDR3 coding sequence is TGTGCCAGCAGTTATCAGGGGGCTGGTTCCACTGAAGCTTTCTTT.

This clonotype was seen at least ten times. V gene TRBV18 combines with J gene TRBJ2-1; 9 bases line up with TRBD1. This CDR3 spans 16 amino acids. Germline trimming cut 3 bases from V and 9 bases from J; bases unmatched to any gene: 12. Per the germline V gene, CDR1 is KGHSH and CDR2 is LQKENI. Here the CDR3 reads CASSPSPGQGSSEQFF. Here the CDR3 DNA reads TGTGCCAGCTCACCCTCCCCGGGACAGGGTTCGAGTGAGCAGTTCTTC.

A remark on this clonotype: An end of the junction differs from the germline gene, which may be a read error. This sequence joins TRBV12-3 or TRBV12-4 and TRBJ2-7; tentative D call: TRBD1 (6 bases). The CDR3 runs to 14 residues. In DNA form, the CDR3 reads TGTGCCAGCAGCTTAGAGGGGGTCTCCTACGAGCAGTACTTC. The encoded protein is CASSLEGVSYEQYF.

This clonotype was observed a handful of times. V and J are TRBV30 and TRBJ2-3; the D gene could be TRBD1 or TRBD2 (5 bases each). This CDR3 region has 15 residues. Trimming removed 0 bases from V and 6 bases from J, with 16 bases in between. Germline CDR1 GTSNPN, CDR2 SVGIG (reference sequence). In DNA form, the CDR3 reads TGTGCCTGGAGTGTACGGGGCCAACCTGTGGATACGCAGTATTTT. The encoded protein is CAWSVRGQPVDTQYF.

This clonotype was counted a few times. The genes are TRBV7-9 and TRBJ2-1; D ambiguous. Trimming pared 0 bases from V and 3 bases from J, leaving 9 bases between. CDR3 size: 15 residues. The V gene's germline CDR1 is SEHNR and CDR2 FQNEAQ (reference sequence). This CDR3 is CASSLARLHYNEQFF. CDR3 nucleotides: TGTGCCAGCAGCTTAGCCCGATTACACTACAATGAGCAGTTCTTC.

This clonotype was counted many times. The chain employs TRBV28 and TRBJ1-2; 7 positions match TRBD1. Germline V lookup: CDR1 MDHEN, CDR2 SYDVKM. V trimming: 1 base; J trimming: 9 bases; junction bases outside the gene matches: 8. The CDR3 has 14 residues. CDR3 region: CASSLLRQGRRYTF. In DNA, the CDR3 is TGTGCCAGCAGTTTATTGAGACAGGGCCGGCGCTACACCTTC.

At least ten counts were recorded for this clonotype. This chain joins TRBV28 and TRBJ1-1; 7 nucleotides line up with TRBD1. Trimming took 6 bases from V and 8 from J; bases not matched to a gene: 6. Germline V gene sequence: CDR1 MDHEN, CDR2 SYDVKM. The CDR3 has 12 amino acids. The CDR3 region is CASSYQTGEAFF. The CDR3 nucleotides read TGTGCCAGCAGCTATCAGACAGGGGAAGCTTTCTTT. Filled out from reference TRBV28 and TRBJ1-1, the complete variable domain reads DVKVTQSSRYLVKRTGEKVFLECVQDMDHENMFWYRQDPGLGLRLIYFSYDVKMKEKGDIPEGYSVSREKKERFSLILESASTNQTSMYLCASSYQTGEAFFGQGTRLTVV.

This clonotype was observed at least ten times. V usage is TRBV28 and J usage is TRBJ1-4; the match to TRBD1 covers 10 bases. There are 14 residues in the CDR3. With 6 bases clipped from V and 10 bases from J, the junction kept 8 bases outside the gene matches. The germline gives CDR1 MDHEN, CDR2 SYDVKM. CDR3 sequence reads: CASRPGTGVGKLFF. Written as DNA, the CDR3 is TGTGCCAGCAGACCCGGGACAGGGGTGGGAAAACTGTTTTTT.

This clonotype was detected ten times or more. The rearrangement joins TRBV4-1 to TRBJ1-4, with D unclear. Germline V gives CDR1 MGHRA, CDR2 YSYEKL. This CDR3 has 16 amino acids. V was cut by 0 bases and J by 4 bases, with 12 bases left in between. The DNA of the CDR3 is TGCGCCAGCAGCCAAGAAGGTGGACCGATTAATGAAAAACTGTTTTTT. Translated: CASSQEGGPINEKLFF.

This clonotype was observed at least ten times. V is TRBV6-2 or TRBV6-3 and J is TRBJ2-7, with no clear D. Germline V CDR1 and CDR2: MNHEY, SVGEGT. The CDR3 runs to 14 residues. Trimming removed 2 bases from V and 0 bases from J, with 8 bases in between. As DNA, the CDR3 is TGTGCCAGCAGTTACAGGTTCCGCTCCTACGAGCAGTACTTC. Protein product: CASSYRFRSYEQYF.

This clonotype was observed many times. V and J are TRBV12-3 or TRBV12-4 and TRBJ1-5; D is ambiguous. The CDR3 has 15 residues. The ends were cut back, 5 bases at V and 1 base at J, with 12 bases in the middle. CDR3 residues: CASSAGGRSNQPQHF. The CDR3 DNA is TGTGCCAGCAGTGCAGGAGGGCGAAGCAATCAGCCCCAGCATTTT.

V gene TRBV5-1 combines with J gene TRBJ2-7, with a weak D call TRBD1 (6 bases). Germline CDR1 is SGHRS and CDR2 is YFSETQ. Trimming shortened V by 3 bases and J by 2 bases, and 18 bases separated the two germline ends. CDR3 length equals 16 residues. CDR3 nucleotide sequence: TGCGCCAGCAGCTCGGGGATTGGGGGCCATACCTACGAGCAGTACTTC. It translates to CASSSGIGGHTYEQYF.

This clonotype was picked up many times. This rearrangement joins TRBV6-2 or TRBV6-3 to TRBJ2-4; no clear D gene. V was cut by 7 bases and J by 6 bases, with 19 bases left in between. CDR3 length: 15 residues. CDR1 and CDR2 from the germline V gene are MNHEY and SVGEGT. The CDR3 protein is CASTPRLGVGNIQYF. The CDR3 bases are TGTGCCAGCACTCCCCGTTTGGGTGTGGGAAACATTCAGTACTTC.

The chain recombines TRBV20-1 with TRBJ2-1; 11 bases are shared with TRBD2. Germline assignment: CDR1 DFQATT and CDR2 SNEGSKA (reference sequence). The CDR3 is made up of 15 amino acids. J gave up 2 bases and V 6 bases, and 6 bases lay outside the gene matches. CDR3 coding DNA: TGCAGTGCGCCAATAGCGGGAGGGCCCTACAATGAGCAGTTCTTC. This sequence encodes CSAPIAGGPYNEQFF.

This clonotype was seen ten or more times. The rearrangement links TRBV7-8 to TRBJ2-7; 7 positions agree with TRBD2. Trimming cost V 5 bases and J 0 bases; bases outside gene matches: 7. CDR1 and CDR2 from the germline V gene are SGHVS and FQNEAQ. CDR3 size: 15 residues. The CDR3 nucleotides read TGTGCCAGCAGCCCTCCCGGGACTAACTCCTACGAGCAGTACTTC. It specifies CASSPPGTNSYEQYF.

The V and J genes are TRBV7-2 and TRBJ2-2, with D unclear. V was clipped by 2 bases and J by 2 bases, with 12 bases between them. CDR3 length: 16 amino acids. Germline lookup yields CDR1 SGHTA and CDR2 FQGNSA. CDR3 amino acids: CASSLFSVENTGELFF. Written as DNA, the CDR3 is TGTGCCAGCAGCTTATTTTCGGTGGAAAACACCGGGGAGCTGTTTTTT.

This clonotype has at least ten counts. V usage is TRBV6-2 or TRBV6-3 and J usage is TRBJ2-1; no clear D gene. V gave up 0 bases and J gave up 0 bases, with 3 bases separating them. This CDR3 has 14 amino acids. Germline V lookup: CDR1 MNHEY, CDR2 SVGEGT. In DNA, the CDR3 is TGTGCCAGCAGTTACTCTAGCTCCTACAATGAGCAGTTCTTC. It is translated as CASSYSSSYNEQFF.

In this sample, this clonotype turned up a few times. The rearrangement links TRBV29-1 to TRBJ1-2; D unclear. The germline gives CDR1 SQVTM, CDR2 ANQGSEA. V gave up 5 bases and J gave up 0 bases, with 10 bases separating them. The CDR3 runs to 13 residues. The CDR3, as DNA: TGCAGCGTTCCCTCAAGAGCTAACTATGGCTACACCTTC. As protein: CSVPSRANYGYTF.

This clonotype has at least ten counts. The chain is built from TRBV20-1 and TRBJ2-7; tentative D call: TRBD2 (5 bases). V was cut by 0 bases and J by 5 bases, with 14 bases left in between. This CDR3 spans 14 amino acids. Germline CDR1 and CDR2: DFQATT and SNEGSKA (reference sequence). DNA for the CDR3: TGCAGTGCTAGAGAGGGTTCCGGGCGGGACGAGCAGTACTTC. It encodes CSAREGSGRDEQYF.

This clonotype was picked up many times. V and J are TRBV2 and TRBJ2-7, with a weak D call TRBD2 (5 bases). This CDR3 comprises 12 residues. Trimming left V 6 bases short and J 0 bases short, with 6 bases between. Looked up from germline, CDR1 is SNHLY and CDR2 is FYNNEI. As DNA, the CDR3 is TGTGCCAGCAGGCTAGCCTCCTACGAGCAGTACTTC. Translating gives CASRLASYEQYF.

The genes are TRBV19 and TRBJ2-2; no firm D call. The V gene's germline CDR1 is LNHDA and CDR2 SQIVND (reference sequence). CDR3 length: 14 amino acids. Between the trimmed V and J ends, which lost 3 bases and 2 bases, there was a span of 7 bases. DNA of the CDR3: TGTGCCAGTAGTATGCAGACTAACACCGGGGAGCTGTTTTTT. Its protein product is CASSMQTNTGELFF.

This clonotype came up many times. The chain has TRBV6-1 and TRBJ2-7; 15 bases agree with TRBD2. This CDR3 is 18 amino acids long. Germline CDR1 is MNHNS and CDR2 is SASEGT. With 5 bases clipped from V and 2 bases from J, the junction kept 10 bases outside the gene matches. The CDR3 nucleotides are TGTGCCAGCAGTTCTGACGGACTAGCGGGAGGGCCCGCCTACGAGCAGTACTTC. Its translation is CASSSDGLAGGPAYEQYF.

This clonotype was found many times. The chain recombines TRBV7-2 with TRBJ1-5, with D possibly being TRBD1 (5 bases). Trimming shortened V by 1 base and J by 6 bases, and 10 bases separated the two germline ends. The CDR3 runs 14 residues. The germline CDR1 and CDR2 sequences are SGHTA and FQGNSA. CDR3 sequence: CASSLGGVSQPQHF. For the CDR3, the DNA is TGTGCCAGCAGCTTAGGGGGGGTAAGTCAGCCCCAGCATTTT.

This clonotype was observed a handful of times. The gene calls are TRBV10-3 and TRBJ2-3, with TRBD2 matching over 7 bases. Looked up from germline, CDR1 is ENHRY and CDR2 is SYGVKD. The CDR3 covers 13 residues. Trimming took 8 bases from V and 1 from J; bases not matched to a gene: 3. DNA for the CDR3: TGTGCCATCGGGCTAGCGGGCACAGATACGCAGTATTTT. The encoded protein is CAIGLAGTDTQYF.

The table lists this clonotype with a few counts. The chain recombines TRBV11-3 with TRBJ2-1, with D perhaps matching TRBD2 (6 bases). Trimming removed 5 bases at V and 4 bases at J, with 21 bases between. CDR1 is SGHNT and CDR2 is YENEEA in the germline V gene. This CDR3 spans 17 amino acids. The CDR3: CASSTALVGGVYNEQFF. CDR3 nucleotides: TGTGCCAGCAGCACCGCTTTAGTGGGAGGAGTTTACAATGAGCAGTTCTTC. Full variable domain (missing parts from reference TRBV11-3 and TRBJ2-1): EAGVVQSPRYKIIEKKQPVAFWCNPISGHNTLYWYLQNLGQGPELLIRYENEEAVDDSQLPKDRFSAERLKGVDSTLKIQPAELGDSAVYLCASSTALVGGVYNEQFFGPGTRLTVL.

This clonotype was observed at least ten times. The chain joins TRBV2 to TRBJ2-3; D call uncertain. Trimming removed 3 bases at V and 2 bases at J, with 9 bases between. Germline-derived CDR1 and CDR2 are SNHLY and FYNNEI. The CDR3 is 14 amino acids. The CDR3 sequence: CASSEARFTDTQYF. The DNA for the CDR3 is TGTGCCAGCAGTGAGGCTAGATTCACAGATACGCAGTATTTT.